This T cell receptor (beta chain) was observed in a study of identical twins. Notes on the study in general: Beta clonotypes that were abundant in cord blood contained fewer insertions, a pattern absent from memory repertoires.

TCRdb called the 5' RACE reads again in MiXCR, with one record for every CDR3 protein. This sample has about 690,000 distinct CDR3 sequences, with around 6% found just once. For this clonotype: Its antigen is unidentified.

The clonotype comes from a young man in good health. The sample comprised naive T cells sorted from blood.

CDR3 protein: CASSLAQRAGANVLTF. CDR3 nucleotide sequence: TGTGCCAGCAGCTTAGCCCAACGTGCTGGGGCCAACGTCCTGACTTTC. The chain is built from TRBV7-9 and TRBJ2-6; no firm D call. Trimming removed 0 bases at V and 2 bases at J, with 8 bases between. The CDR3 runs 16 residues. CDR1 is SEHNR and CDR2 is FQNEAQ in the germline V gene (reference sequence).